This T cell receptor (beta chain) was found in a study of T cell responses to AZD1222 COVID-19 vaccine. Background on the study: Analysis merged second doses at about 4 or about 12 weeks. Study-wide results and limits: There were repertoire samples only from the period after the peak T cell response. Only six people who got AZD1222 tested seropositive at baseline. An increase in Spike-specific TCR breadth and depth was observed after two AZD1222 doses.

Clones were read by immunoSEQ multiplex PCR, and TCRdb kept only the in-frame ones, dropping some. This repertoire shows about 99,000 clones, 90% to 95% found once; its top ten account for roughly 42%. CDR3 length equals 16 residues. Germline V CDR1 and CDR2: MNHEY, SMNVEV (reference sequence). Trimming cost V 2 bases and J 2 bases, with 12 bases left between them. In regard to this clone: What it binds is unknown.

This chain connects TRBV27 to TRBJ1-4; D is undetermined. The TCR originated in an adult in good health. The sequencing used peripheral blood, collected on day 0 of AZD1222 vaccination. The CDR3 loop reads CASSLNIRTTNEKLFF. In DNA form, the CDR3 reads TGTGCCAGCAGTTTAAACATCAGAACTACTAATGAAAAACTGTTTTTT.